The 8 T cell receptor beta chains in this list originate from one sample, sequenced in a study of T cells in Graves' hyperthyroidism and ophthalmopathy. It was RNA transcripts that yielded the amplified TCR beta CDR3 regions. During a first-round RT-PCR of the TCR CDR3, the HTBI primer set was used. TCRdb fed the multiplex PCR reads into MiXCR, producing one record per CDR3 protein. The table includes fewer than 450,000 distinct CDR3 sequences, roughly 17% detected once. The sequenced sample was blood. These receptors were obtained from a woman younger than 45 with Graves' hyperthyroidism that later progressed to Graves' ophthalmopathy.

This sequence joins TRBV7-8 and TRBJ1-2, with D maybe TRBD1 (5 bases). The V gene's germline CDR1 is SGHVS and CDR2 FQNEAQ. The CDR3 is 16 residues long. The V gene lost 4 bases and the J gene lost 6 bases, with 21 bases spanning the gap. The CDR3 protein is CASSSYRIPGKNGYTF. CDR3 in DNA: TGTGCCAGCAGCTCGTACCGAATTCCAGGGAAGAATGGCTACACCTTC.

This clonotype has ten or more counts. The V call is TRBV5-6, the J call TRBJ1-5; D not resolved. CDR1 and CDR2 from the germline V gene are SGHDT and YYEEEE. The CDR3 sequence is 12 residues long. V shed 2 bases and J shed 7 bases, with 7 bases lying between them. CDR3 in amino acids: CASSFGLQPQHF. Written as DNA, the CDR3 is TGTGCCAGCAGCTTCGGGTTACAGCCCCAGCATTTT.

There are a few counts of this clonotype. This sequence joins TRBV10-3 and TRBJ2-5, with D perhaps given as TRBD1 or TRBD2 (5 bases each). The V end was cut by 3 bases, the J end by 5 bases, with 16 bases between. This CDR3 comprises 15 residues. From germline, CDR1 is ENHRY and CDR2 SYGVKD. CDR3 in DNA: TGTGCCATCAGTGAACGGGATCGTGGGGCTGAGACCCAGTACTTC. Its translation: CAISERDRGAETQYF.

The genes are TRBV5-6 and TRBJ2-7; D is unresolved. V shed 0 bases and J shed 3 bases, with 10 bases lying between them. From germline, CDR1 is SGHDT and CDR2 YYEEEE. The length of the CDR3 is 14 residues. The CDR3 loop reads CASSLGVSLYEQYF. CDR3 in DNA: TGTGCCAGCAGCTTGGGAGTGTCTCTCTACGAGCAGTACTTC.

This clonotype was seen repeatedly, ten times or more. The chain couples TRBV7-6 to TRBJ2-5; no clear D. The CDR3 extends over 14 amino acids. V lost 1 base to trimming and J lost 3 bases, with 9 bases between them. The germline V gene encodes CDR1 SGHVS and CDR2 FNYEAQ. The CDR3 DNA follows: TGTGCCAGCAGCTTAGATGGTCCGAAAGAGACCCAGTACTTC. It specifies CASSLDGPKETQYF.

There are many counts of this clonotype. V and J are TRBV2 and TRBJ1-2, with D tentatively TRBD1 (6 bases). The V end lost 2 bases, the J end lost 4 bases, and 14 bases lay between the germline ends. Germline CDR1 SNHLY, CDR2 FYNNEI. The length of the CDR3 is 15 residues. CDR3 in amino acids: CASSERGAGVYGYTF. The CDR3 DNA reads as TGTGCCAGCAGTGAAAGGGGGGCGGGGGTCTATGGCTACACCTTC. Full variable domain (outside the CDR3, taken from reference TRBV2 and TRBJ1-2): EPEVTQTPSHQVTQMGQEVILRCVPISNHLYFYWYRQILGQKVEFLVSFYNNEISEKSEIFDDQFSVERPDGSNFTLKIRSTKLEDSAMYFCASSERGAGVYGYTFGSGTRLTVV.

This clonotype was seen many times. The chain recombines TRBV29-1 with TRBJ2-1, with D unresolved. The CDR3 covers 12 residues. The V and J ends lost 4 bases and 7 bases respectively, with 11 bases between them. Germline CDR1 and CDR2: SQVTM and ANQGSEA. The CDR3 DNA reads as TGCAGCGTTGGTGCAGTCTCGAATGAGCAGTTCTTC. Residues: CSVGAVSNEQFF.

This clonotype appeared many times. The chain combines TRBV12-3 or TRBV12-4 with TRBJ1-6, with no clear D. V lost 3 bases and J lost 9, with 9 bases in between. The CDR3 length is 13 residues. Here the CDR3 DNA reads TGTGCCAGCAGTTTCGCTGAGGGTTCACCCCTCCACTTT. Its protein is CASSFAEGSPLHF.